This record looks at one T cell receptor beta chain sequence and its context. The junction had 12 bases not matched to a gene; V was cut back by 11 bases and J by 6 bases. This CDR3 comprises 14 residues. Germline V CDR1 and CDR2: MDHEN, SYDVKM. The sample is drawn from a study of control samples from healthy donors and cancer patients. Profiled with immunoSEQ multiplex PCR; TCRdb holds only in-frame clones, not every one. The data show about 170,000 clones, with about 90% seen just once and around 12% held by the top ten. This sequence was found in a man aged 25-45 years in good health. This rearrangement joins TRBV28 to TRBJ2-5, with 10 bases fitting TRBD2. The sequenced sample consisted of blood. In DNA form, the CDR3 reads TGTGCCTCAGAAACTAGCGGGACCACCCAGACCCAGTACTTC. The encoded protein is CASETSGTTQTQYF.